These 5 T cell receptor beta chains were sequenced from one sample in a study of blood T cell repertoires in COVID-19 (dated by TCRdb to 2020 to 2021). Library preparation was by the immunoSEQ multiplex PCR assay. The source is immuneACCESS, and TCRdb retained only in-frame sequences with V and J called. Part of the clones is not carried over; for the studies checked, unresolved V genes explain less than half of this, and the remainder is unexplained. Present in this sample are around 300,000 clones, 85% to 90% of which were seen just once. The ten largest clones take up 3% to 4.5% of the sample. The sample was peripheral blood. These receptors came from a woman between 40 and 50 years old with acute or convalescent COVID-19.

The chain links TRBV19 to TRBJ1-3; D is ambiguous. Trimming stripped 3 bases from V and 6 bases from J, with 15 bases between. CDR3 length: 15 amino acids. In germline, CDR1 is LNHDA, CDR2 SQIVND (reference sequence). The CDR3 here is CASSIGRRGINTIYF. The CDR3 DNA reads TGTGCCAGTAGTATCGGAAGGAGAGGGATAAACACCATATATTTT.

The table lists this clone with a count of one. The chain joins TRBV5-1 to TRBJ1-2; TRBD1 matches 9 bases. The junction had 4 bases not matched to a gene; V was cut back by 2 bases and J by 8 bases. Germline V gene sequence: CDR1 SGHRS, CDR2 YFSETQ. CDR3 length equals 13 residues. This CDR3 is CASSFWDRAGYTF. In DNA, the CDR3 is TGCGCCAGCAGCTTTTGGGACAGGGCGGGCTACACCTTC.

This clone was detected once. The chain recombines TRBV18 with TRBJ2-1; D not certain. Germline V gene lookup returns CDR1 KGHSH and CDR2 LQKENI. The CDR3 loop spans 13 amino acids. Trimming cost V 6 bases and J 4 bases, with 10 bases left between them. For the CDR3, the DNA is TGTGCCAGCTCGCCTACAGATTACAATGAGCAGTTCTTC. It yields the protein CASSPTDYNEQFF.

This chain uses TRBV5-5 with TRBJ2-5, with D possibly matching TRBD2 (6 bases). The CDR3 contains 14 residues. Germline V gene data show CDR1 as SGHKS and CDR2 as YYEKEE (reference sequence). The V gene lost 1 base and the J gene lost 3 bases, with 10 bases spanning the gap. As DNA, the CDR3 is TGTGCCAGCAGCTTGTGGGGGGTAGAAGAGACCCAGTACTTC. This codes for CASSLWGVEETQYF.

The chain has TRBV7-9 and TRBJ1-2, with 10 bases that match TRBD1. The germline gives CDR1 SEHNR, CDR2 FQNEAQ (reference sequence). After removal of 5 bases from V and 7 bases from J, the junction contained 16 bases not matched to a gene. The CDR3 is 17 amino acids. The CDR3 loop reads CASSLLPGTGERSGYTF. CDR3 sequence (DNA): TGTGCCAGCAGCCTCCTTCCCGGGACAGGGGAAAGGTCTGGCTACACCTTC.